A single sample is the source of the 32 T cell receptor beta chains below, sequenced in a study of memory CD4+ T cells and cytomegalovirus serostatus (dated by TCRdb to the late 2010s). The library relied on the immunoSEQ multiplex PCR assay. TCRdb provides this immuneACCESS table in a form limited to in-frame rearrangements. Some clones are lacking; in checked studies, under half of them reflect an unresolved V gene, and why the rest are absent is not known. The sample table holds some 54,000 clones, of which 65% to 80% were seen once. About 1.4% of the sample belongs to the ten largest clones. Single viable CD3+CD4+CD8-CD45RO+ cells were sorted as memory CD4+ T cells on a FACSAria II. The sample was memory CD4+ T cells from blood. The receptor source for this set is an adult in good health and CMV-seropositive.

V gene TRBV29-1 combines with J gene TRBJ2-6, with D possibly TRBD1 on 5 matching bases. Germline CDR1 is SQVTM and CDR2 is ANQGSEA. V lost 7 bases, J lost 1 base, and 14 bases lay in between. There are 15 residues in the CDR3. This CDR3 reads CSALTASSGANVLTF. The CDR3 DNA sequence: TGCAGCGCGCTGACAGCTTCTTCTGGGGCCAACGTCCTGACTTTC.

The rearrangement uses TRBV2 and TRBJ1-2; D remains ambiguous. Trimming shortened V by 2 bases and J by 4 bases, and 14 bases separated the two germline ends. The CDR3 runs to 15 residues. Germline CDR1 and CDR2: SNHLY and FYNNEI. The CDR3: CASSEFRGSGYGYTF. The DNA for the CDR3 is TGTGCCAGCAGTGAATTTAGAGGCTCGGGCTATGGCTACACCTTC.

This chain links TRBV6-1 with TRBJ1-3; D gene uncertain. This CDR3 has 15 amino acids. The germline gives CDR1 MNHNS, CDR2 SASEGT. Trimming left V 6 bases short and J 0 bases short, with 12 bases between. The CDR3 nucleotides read TGTGCCAGCAGAGTTTTGGCCCTCTCTGGAAACACCATATATTTT. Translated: CASRVLALSGNTIYF.

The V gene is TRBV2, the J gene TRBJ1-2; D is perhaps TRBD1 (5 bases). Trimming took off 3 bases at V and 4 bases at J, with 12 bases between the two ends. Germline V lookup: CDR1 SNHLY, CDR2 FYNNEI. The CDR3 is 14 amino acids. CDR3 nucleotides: TGTGCCAGCAGTGAGGGGCAGGGTTCCTATGGCTACACCTTC. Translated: CASSEGQGSYGYTF.

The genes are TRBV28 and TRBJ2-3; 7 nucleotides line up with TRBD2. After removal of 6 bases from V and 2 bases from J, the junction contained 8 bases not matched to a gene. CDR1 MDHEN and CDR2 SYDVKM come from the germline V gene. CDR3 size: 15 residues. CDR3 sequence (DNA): TGTGCCAGCAGCCGGGGCGGGGGTACCACAGATACGCAGTATTTT. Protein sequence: CASSRGGGTTDTQYF.

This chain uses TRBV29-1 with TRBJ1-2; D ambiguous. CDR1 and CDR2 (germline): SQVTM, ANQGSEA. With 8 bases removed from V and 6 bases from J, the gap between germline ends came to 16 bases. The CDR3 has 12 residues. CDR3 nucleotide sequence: TGCAGCCCCGGAAAGGGATGGGATGGCTACACCTTC. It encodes CSPGKGWDGYTF. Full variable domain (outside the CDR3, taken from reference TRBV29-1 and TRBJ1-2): SAVISQKPSRDICQRGTSLTIQCQVDSQVTMMFWYRQQPGQSLTLIATANQGSEATYESGFVIDKFPISRPNLTFSTLTVSNMSPEDSSIYLCSPGKGWDGYTFGSGTRLTVV.

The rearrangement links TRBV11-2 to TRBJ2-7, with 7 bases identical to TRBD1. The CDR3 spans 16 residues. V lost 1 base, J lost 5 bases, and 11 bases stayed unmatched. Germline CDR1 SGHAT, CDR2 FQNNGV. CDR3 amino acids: CASSLGDRVGSDEQYF. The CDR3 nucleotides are TGTGCCAGCAGCTTAGGAGACAGGGTAGGGAGTGACGAGCAGTACTTC.

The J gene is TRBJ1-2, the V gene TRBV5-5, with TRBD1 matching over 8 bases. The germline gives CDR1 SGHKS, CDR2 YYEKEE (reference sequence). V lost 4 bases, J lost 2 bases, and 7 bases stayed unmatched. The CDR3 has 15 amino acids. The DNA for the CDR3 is TGTGCCAGCAGCCTCGGGACAGGCGTCAACTATGGCTACACCTTC. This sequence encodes CASSLGTGVNYGYTF.

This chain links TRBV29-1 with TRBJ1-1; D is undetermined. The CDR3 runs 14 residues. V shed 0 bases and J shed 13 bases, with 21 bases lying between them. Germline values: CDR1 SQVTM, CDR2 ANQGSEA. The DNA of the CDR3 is TGCAGCGTTGAAGATCGTGAAGGGCCTCCTAAGGGTTTCTTT. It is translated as CSVEDREGPPKGFF.

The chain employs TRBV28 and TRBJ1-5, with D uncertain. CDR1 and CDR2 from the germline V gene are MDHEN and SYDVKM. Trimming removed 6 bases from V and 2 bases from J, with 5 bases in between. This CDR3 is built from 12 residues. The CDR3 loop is CASSVRNQPQHF. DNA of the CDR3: TGTGCCAGCAGCGTCCGCAATCAGCCCCAGCATTTT.

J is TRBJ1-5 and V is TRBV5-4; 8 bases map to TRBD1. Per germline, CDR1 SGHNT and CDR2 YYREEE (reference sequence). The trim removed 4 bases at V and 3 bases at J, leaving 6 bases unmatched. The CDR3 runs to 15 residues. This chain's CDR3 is CASSVQGVDNQPQHF. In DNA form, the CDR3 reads TGTGCCAGCAGCGTACAGGGGGTTGACAATCAGCCCCAGCATTTT.

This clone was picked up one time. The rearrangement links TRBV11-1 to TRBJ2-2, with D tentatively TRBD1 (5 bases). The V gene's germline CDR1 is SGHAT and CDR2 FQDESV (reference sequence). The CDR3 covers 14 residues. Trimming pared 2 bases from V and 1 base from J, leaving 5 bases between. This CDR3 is CASSLQGNTGELFF. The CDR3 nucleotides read TGTGCCAGCAGCTTACAGGGGAACACCGGGGAGCTGTTTTTT. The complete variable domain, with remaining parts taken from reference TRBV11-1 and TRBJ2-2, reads EAEVAQSPRYKITEKSQAVAFWCDPISGHATLYWYRQILGQGPELLVQFQDESVVDDSQLPKDRFSAERLKGVDSTLKIQPAELGDSAMYLCASSLQGNTGELFFGEGSRLTVL.

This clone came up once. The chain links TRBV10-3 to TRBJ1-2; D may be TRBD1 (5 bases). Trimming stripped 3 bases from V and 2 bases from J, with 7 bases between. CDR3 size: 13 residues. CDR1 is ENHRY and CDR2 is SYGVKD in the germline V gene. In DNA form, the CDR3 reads TGTGCCATCAGTGACGGGGCAAACTATGGCTACACCTTC. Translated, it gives CAISDGANYGYTF.

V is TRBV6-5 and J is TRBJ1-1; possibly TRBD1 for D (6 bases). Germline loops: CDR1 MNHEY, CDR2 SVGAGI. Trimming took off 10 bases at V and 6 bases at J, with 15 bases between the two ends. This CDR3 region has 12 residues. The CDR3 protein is CATQGLVAEAFF. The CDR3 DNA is TGTGCCACCCAGGGGCTTGTGGCTGAAGCTTTCTTT.

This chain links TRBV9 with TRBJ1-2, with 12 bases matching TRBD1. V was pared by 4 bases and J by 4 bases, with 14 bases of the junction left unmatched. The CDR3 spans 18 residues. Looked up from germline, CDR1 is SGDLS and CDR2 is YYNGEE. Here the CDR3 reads CASSPNSGTGGASYGYTF. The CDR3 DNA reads TGTGCCAGCAGCCCTAACTCCGGGACAGGGGGCGCGAGCTATGGCTACACCTTC.

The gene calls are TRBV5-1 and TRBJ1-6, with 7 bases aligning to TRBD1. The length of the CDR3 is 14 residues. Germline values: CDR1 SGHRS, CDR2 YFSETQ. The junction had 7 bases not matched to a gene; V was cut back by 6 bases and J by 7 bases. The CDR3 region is CASNRDSDNSPLHF. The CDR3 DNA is TGCGCCAGCAACAGGGACAGCGACAATTCACCCCTCCACTTT.

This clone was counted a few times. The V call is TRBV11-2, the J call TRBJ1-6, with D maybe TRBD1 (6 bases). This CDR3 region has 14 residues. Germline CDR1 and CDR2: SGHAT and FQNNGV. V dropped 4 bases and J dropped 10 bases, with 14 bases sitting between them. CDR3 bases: TGTGCCAGCAGCTCGTATCGCCAGGGGTCACCCCTCCACTTT. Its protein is CASSSYRQGSPLHF.

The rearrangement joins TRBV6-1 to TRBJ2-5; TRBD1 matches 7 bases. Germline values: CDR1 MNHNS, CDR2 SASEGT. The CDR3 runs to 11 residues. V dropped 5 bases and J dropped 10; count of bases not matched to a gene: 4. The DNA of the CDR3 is TGTGCCAGCAGTAAACAGGGGATCCAGTACTTC. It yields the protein CASSKQGIQYF.

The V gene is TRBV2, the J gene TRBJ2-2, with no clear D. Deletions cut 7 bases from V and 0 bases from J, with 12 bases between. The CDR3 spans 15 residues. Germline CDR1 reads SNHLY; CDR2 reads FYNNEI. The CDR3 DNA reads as TGTGCCAGCATTGGCCCCCTTGCGAACACCGGGGAGCTGTTTTTT. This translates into CASIGPLANTGELFF.

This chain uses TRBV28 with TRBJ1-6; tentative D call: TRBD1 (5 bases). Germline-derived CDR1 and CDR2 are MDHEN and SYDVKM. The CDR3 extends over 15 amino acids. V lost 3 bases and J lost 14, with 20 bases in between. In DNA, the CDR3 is TGTGCCAGCAGTTTCCCTCTCCAGGGAGTTGGGGCCCTCCACTTT. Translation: CASSFPLQGVGALHF.

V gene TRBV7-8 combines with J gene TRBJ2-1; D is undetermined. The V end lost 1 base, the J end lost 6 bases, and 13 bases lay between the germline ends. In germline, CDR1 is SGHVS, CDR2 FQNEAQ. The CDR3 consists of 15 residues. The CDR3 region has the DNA TGTGCCAGCAGCTTAGTAAGGATGGTGGTCAATGAGCAGTTCTTC. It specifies CASSLVRMVVNEQFF.

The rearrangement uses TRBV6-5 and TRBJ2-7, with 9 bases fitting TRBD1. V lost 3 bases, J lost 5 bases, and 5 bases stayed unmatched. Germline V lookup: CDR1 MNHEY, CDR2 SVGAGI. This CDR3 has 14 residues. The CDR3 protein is CASSYSQGANEQYF. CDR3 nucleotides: TGTGCCAGCAGTTATTCACAGGGGGCCAACGAGCAGTACTTC.

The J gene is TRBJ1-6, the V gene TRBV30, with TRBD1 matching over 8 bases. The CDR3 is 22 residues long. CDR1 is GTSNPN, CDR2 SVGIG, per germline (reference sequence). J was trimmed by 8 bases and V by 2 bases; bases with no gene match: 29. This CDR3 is CAWSFFAPHPPTGAQVYSPLHF. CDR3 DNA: TGTGCCTGGAGTTTTTTCGCACCCCACCCACCGACAGGGGCCCAGGTTTATTCACCCCTCCACTTT.

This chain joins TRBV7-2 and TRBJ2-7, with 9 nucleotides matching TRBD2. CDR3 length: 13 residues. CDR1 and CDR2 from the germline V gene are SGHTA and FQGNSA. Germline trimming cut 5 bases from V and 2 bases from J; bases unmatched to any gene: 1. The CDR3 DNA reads TGTGCCAGCAGCAGACTAGCGGCCTACGAGCAGTACTTC. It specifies CASSRLAAYEQYF.

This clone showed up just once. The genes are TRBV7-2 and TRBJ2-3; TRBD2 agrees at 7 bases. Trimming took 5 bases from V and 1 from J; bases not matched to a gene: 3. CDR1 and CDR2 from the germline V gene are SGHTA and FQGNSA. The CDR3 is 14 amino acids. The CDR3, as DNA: TGTGCCAGCAGCCAGAGCGGGGGCACAGATACGCAGTATTTT. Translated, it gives CASSQSGGTDTQYF.

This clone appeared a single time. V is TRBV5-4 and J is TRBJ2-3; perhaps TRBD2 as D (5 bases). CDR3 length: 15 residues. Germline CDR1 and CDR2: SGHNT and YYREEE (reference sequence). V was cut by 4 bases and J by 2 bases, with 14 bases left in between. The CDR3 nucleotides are TGTGCCAGCAGCAGGGAACTAGGGAACACAGATACGCAGTATTTT. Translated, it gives CASSRELGNTDTQYF.

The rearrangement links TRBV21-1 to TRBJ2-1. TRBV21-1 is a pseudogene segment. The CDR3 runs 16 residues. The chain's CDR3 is CASIPGRSGSYNEQFF. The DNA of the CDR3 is TGTGCCAGCATCCCCGGCAGGTCGGGTTCCTACAATGAGCAGTTCTTC.

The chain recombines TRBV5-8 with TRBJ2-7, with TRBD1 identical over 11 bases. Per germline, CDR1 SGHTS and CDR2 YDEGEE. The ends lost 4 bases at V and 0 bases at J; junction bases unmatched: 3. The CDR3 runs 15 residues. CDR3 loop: CASSRDRGNSYEQYF. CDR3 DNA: TGTGCCAGCAGCCGGGACAGGGGGAACTCCTACGAGCAGTACTTC.

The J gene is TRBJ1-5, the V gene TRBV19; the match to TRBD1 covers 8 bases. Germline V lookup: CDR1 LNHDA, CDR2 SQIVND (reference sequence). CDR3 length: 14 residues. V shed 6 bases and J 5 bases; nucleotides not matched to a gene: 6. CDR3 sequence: CASSTGQVHQPQHF. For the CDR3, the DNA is TGTGCCAGTAGCACGGGACAGGTCCATCAGCCCCAGCATTTT.

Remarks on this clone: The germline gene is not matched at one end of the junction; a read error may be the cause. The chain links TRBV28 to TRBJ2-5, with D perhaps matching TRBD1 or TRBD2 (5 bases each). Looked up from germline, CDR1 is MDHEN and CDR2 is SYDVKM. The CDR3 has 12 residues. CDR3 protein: CASSLGTGTADF. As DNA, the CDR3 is TGTGCCAGCAGTTTAGGTACCGGGACCGCTGACTTC.

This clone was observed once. Written as DNA, the CDR3 is TGTGCCAGCAGTTTGCAACAGGGGTACTATGGCTACACCTTC. It codes for CASSLQQGYYGYTF. The rearrangement links TRBV28 to TRBJ1-2; 7 nucleotides agree with TRBD1. Germline CDR1 MDHEN, CDR2 SYDVKM. CDR3 length equals 14 residues. V trimming: 3 bases; J trimming: 3 bases; junction bases outside the gene matches: 4.

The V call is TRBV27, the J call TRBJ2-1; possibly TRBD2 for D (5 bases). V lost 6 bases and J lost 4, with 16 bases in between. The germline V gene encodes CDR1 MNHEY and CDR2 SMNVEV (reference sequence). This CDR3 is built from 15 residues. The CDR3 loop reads CASSPPGFPYNEQFF. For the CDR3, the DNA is TGTGCCAGCAGCCCGCCGGGATTTCCATACAATGAGCAGTTCTTC.